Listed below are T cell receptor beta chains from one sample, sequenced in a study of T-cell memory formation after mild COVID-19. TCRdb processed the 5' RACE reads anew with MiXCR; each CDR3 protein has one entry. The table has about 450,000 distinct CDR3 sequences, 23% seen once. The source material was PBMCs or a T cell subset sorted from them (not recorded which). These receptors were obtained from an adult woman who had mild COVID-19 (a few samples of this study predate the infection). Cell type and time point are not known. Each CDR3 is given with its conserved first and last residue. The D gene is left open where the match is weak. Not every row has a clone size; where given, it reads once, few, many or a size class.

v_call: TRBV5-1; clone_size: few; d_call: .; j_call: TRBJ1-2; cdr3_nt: TGCGCCAGCAGCTTGGACATGGGCTATGGCTACACCTTC; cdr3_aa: CASSLDMGYGYTF
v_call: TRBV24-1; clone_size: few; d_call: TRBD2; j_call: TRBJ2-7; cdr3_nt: TGTGCCACCAGTCGGGGGGGCTTGAGTTCCTCCTCCTACGAGCAGTACTTC; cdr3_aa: CATSRGGLSSSSYEQYF
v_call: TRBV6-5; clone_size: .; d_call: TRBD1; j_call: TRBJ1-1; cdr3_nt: TGTGCCAGCAGTTACTCGAACAGGGGGAGGGCTGAAGCTTTCTTT; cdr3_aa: CASSYSNRGRAEAFF
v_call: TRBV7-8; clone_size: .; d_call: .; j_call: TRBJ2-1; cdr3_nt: TGTGCCAGCAGCTGGCCCTACAATGAGCAGTTCTTC; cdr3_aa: CASSWPYNEQFF
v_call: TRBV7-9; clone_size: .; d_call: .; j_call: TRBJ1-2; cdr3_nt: TGTGCCAGCAGCTCCTATGGCTACACCTTC; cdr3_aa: CASSSYGYTF
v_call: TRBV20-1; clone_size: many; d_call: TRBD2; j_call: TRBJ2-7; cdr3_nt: TGCAGTGCTACTATAGCGGGAGGGAAACCCTACGAGCAGTACTTC; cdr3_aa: CSATIAGGKPYEQYF
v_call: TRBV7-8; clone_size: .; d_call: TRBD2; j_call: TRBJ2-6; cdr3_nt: TGTGCCAGCAGCTTAGTGCGGGAGTTCTCTGGGGCCAACGTCCTGACTTTC; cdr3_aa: CASSLVREFSGANVLTF
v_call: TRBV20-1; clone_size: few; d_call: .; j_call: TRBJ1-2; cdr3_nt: TGCAGTGCTAGAGGGGGTATATATGGCTACACCTTC; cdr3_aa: CSARGGIYGYTF
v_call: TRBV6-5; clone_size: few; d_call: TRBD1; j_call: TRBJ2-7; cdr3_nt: TGTGCCAGCAGTGCAGACAGGGGAACCTACGAGCAGTACTTC; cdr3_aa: CASSADRGTYEQYF
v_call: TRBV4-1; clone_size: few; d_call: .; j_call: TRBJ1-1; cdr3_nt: TGCGCCAGCAGCCAAGATAGGGGCAGGCTGAACACTGAAGCTTTCTTT; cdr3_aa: CASSQDRGRLNTEAFF
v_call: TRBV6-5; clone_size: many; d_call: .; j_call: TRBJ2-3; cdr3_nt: TGTGCCAGCAGTCAAACAGGCTTTCCTCGGGTAGATACGCAGTATTTT; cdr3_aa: CASSQTGFPRVDTQYF
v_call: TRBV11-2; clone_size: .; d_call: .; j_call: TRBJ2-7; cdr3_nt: TGTGCCAGCAGCTTAGAGGAGAGATACGAGCAGTACTTC; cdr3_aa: CASSLEERYEQYF
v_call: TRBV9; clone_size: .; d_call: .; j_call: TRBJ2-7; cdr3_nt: TGTGCCAGCAGCACCGGCCCGCGGTCGGACCACGAGCAGTACTTC; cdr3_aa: CASSTGPRSDHEQYF
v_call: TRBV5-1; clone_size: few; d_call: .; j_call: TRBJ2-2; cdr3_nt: TGCGCCAGCAGCTTGGAACAGCCGAACACCGGGGAGCTGTTTTTT; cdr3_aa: CASSLEQPNTGELFF
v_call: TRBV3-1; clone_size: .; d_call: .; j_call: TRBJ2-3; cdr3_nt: TGTGCCAGCAGCCGCTCTAGGGGAAGCACAGATACGCAGTATTTT; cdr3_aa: CASSRSRGSTDTQYF
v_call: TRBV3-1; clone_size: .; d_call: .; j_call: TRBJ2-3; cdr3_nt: TGTGCCAGCAGCCGGATTCGGACAGATACGCAGTATTTT; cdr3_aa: CASSRIRTDTQYF
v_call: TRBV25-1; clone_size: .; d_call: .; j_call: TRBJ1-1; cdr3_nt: TGTGCCAGCAGTGAGGGGGGCAGGGTGGGAGCTTTCTTT; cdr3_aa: CASSEGGRVGAFF
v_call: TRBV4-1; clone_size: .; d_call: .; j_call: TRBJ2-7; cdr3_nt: TGCGCCAGCAGCCAAGTCGCCAGCCTCTACGAGCAGTACTTC; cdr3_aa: CASSQVASLYEQYF
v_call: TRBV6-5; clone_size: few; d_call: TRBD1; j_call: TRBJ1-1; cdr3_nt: TGTGCCAGCAGCCGGGGACAGTCCACTGAAGCTTTCTTT; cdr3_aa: CASSRGQSTEAFF
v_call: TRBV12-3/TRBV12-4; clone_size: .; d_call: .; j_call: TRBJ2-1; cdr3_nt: TGTGCCAGCAGTTTGAAGGGGGTGGGTGAGCAGTTCTTC; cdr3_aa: CASSLKGVGEQFF
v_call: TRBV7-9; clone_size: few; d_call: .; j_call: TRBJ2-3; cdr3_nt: TGTGCCAGCAGTGCGGTCACAAGCACAGATACGCAGTATTTT; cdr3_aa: CASSAVTSTDTQYF
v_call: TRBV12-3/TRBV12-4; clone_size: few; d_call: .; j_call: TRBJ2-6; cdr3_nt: TGTGCCACATCCAGAACTGGGGCCAACGTCCTGACTTTC; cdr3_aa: CATSRTGANVLTF
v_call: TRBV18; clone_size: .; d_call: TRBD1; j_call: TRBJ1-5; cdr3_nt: TGTGCCAGCTCGGCGACAGGGCCTAGGCAGCCCCAGCATTTT; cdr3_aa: CASSATGPRQPQHF
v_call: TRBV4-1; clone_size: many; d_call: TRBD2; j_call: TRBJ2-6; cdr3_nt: TGCGCCAGCAGCCAAGGCGGGGGGCCCTCTGGGGCCAACGTCCTGACTTTC; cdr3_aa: CASSQGGGPSGANVLTF
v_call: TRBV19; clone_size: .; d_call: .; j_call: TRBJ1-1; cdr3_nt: TGTGCCAGTAGTTTCCTGACAGGCATAGGAAGGGGGACTGAAGCTTTCTTT; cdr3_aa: CASSFLTGIGRGTEAFF
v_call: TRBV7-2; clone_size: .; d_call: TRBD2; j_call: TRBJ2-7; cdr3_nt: TGTGCCAGCAGCTTTATGGCTAGCGGGGGACTCTCCTACGAGCAGTACTTC; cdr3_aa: CASSFMASGGLSYEQYF
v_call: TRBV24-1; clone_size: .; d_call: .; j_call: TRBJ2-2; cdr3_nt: TGTGCCACCAGTGATTTGCCGGCCGGGGAGCTGTTTTTT; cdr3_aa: CATSDLPAGELFF
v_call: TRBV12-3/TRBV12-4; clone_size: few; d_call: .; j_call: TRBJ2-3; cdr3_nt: TGTGCCAGCAGTCTTTATGCGGGAACCAGCACAGATACGCAGTATTTT; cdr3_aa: CASSLYAGTSTDTQYF
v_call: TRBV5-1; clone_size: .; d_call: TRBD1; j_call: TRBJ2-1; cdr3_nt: TGCGCCAGCAGCCCGGGACAGAAATACAATGAGCAGTTCTTC; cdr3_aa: CASSPGQKYNEQFF
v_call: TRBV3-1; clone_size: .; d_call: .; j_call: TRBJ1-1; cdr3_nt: TGTGCCAGCAGCCACAAAACCCTTACAGGGAGGCAGAACACTGAAGCTTTCTTT; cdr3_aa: CASSHKTLTGRQNTEAFF
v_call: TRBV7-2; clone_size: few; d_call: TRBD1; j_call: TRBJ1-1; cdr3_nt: TGTGCCAGCAGCGTGCGCGGGCAGGGGGCTTGGAACACTGAAGCTTTCTTT; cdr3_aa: CASSVRGQGAWNTEAFF
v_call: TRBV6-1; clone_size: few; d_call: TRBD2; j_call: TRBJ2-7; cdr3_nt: TGTGCCAGCAGAACCGGGACTAGCGGGAGTGGCTACGAGCAGTACTTC; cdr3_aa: CASRTGTSGSGYEQYF
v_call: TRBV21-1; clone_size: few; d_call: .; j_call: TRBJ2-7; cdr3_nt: TGTGCCAGCAGCAAAGAACGGCAGCGGGTTCACCACGAGCAGTACTTC; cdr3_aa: CASSKERQRVHHEQYF
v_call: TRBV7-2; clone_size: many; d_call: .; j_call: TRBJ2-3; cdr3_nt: TGTGCCAGCAGCCCCGGGTACACAGATACGCAGTATTTT; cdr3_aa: CASSPGYTDTQYF
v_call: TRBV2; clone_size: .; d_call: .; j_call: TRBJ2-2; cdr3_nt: TGTGCCAGCAGTGAACGAACGTTCACCGGGGAGCTGTTTTTT; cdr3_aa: CASSERTFTGELFF
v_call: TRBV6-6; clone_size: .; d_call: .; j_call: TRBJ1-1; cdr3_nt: TGTGCCAGCAGTTACTCGGGGAAAATGAACACTGAAGCTTTCTTT; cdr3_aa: CASSYSGKMNTEAFF
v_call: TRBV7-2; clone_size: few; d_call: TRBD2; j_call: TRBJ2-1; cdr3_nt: TGTGCCAGCAGTGTTCGGACTAGCGGTGTTAATGAGCAGTTCTTC; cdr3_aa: CASSVRTSGVNEQFF
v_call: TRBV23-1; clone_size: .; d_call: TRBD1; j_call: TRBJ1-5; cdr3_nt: TGCGCCAGCAGAGACCCGGGACAGGGTAATCAGCCCCAGCATTTT; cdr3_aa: CASRDPGQGNQPQHF
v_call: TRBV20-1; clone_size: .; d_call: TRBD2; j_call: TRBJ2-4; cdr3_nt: TGCAGTGCTAGAGATGGGCGGGGGTGGACCAAAAACATTCAGTACTTC; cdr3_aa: CSARDGRGWTKNIQYF
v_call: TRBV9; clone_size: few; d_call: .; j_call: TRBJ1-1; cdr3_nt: TGTGCCAGCAGCGTAGCTACAGCCCCTCGGGCTGAAGCTTTCTTT; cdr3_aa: CASSVATAPRAEAFF
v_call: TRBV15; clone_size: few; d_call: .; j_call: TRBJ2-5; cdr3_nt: TGTGCCACCAGCAGAGCCCCGAGACACAACCAAGAGACCCAGTACTTC; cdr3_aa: CATSRAPRHNQETQYF
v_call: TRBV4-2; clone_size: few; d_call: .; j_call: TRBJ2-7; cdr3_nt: TGTGCCAGCAGCCAGCTCGGGGGTTCCTACGAGCAGTACTTC; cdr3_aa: CASSQLGGSYEQYF
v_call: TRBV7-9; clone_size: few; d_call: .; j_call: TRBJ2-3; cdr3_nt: TGTGCCAGCAGCTTAGCTTGGCAGGGAGAGTACACAGATACGCAGTATTTT; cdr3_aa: CASSLAWQGEYTDTQYF
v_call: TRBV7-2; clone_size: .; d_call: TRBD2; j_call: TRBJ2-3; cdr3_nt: TGTGCCAGCAGTTACGCCGGTAGCGGGAGAGGGGAAGATACGCAGTATTTT; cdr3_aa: CASSYAGSGRGEDTQYF
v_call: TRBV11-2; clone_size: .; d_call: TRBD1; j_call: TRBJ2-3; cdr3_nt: TGTGCCAGCAGCACAGTGGGACAGTCATCAGATACGCAGTATTTT; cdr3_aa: CASSTVGQSSDTQYF
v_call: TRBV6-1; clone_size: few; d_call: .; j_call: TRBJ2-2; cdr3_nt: TGTGCCAGCACCTCTCTAGGCGGTGGCCCCGGGGAGCTGTTTTTT; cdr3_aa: CASTSLGGGPGELFF
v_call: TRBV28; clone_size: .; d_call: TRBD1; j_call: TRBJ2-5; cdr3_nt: TGTGCCAGCAGTCCCCTACAGGGGGCTGAAGAGACCCAGTACTTC; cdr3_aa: CASSPLQGAEETQYF
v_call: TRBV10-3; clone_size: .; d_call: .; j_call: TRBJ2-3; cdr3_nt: TGTGCCATCAGTGAGAAGCTCAGCACAGATACGCAGTATTTT; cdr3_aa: CAISEKLSTDTQYF
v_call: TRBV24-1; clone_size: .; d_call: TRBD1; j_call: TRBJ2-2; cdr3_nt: TGTGCCACCAGTGACCTTAGAACAGGGGGCGTCGGGGAGCTGTTTTTT; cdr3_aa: CATSDLRTGGVGELFF
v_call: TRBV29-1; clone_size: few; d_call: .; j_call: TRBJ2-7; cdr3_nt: TGCAGCGTTGCCACCGAAGGGGACGAGCAGTACTTC; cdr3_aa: CSVATEGDEQYF
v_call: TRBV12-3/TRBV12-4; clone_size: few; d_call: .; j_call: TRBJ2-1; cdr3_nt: TGTGCCAGCACCCGATCCGTGTTGGGGGCGGCATACAATGAGCAGTTCTTC; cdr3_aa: CASTRSVLGAAYNEQFF
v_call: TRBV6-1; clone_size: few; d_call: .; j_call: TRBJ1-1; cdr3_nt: TGTGCCAGCAGTGGAGGAGGCCGGGAAGCTTTCTTT; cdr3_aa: CASSGGGREAFF
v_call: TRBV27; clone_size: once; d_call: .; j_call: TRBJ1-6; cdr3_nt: TGTGCCAGCAGTTTGGGGGCAGGGTTCGATTCACCCCTCCACTTT; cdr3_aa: CASSLGAGFDSPLHF